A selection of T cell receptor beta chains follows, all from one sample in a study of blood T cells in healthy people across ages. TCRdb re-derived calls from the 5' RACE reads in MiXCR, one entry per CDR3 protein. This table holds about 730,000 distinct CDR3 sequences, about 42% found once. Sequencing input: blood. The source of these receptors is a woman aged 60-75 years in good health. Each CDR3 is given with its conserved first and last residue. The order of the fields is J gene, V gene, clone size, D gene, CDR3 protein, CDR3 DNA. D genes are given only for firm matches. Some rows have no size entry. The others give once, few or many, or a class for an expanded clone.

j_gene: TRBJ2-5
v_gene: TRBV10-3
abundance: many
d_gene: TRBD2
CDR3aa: CAIRPSGLAGEREQYF
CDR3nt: TGTGCCATCAGGCCTAGTGGCTTAGCGGGAGAAAGAGAGCAGTACTTC

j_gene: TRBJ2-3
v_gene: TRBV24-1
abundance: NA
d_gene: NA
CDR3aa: CAASDSGVVVDTQYF
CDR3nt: TGTGCCGCCAGTGATTCCGGGGTTGTGGTAGATACGCAGTATTTT

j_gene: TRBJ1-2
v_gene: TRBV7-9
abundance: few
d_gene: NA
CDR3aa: CASRLPGGESGYTF
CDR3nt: TGTGCCAGCAGGCTCCCCGGGGGGGAAAGTGGCTACACCTTC

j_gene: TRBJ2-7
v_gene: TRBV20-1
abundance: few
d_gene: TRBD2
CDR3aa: CSAKRAGYDYEQYF
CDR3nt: TGCAGTGCTAAAAGAGCGGGATATGACTACGAGCAGTACTTC

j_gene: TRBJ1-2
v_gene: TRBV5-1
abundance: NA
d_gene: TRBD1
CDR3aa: CASSLEAGGAYGYTF
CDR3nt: TGCGCCAGCAGCTTGGAAGCAGGGGGCGCCTATGGCTACACCTTC

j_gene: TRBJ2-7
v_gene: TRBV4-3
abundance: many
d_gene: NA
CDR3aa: CASSPGLHYEQYF
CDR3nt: TGCGCCAGCAGCCCGGGACTGCACTACGAGCAGTACTTC

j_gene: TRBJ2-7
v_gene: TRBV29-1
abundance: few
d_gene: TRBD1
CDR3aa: CSYAGTGGEQYF
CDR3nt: TGCAGCTATGCCGGGACAGGGGGCGAGCAGTACTTC

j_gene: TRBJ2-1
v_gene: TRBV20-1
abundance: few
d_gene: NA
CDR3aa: CSAYRGKDEQFF
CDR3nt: TGCAGTGCATACAGAGGAAAGGATGAGCAGTTCTTC

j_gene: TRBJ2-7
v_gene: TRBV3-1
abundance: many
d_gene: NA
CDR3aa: CASTQARNSYEQYF
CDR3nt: TGTGCCAGCACCCAAGCACGGAACTCCTACGAGCAGTACTTC

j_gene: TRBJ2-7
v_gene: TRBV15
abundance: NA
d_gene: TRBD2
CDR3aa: CATSPRISGPYEQYF
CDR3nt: TGTGCCACCAGCCCACGGATTAGCGGGCCTTACGAGCAGTACTTC

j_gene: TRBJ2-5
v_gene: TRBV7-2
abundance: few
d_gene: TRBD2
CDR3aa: CASSGLAGNKQETQYF
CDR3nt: TGTGCCAGCAGCGGGCTAGCGGGAAACAAGCAAGAGACCCAGTACTTC

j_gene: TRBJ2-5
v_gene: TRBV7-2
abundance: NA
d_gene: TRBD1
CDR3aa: CASSLAPGQTGTQYF
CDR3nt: TGTGCCAGCAGCTTAGCCCCGGGACAGACGGGGACCCAGTACTTC

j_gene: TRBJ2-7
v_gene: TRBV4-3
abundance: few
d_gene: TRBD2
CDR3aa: CASSQEWSLAGGPSGYEQYF
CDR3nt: TGCGCCAGCAGCCAAGAGTGGTCACTAGCGGGAGGGCCTTCGGGGTACGAGCAGTACTTC

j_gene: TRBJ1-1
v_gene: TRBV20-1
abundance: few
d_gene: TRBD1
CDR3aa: CSAPAPGQGNEAFF
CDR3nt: TGCAGTGCTCCTGCTCCGGGACAGGGGAACGAAGCTTTCTTT

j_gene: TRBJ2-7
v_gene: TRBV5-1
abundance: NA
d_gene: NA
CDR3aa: CASEPEAGTSSYEQYF
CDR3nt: TGCGCCAGCGAACCCGAGGCAGGGACCAGCTCCTACGAGCAGTACTTC

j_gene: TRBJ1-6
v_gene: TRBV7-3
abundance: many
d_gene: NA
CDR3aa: CASSTSPGSPLHF
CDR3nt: TGTGCCAGCAGCACAAGTCCAGGTTCACCCCTCCACTTT

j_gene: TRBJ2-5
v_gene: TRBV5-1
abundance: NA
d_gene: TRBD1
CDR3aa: CASSLATGGGEQYF
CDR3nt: TGCGCCAGCAGCTTGGCGACAGGGGGAGGGGAGCAGTACTTC

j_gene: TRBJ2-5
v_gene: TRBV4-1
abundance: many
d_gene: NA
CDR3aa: CASSQSHSEETQYF
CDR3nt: TGCGCCAGCAGCCAAAGCCATAGCGAGGAGACCCAGTACTTC

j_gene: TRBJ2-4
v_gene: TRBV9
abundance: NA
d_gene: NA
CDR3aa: CASQGATGLNEQYF
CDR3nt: TGTGCCAGCCAAGGTGCGACGGGGTTGAATGAGCAGTACTTC

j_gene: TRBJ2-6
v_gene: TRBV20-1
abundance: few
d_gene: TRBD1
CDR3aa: CSARGQKGKSGANVLTF
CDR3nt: TGCAGTGCTAGGGGACAGAAAGGGAAATCTGGGGCCAACGTCCTGACTTTC